This T cell receptor (beta chain) was documented in a study of OX40 agonist ivuxolimab in advanced cancers. Study context: Earlier treatment with anti-PD-1, anti-PD-L1 or anti-CTLA-4 was permitted, and roughly 40% had received some. Study-wide results and caveats: By week 6 at 0.1 to 3.0 mg/kg, blood CD4+ and CD8+ T cells had expanded clonally.

Points on this clone: Antigen specificity is unknown.

Data came from immunoSEQ multiplex PCR; TCRdb stores just in-frame clones and leaves some out. The table includes 50,000 to 65,000 clones, roughly nine tenths detected once. CDR3 length: 15 amino acids. Per germline, CDR1 LNHDA and CDR2 SQIVND (reference sequence). Between the trimmed V and J ends, which lost 8 bases and 4 bases, there was a span of 20 bases. The sequenced sample was CD4+ or CD8+ T cells sorted from blood, obtained in a trial of the OX40 agonist ivuxolimab. V is TRBV19 and J is TRBJ1-2; D is possibly TRBD1 (6 bases). The clonotype was recovered from an adult with an advanced solid tumor such as melanoma, head and neck, liver or kidney cancer. The CDR3 DNA reads TGTGCCAGTGAGTACGGTAGCAGGGGAGGCTATGGCTACACCTTC. As protein: CASEYGSRGGYGYTF. The complete variable domain, with remaining parts taken from reference TRBV19 and TRBJ1-2, reads DGGITQSPKYLFRKEGQNVTLSCEQNLNHDAMYWYRQDPGQGLRLIYYSQIVNDFQKGDIAEGYSVSREKKESFPLTVTSAQKNPTAFYLCASEYGSRGGYGYTFGSGTRLTVV.